These T cell receptor beta chains were read from a single sample in a study of shared clonotypes between healthy human individuals. TCRdb's copy holds only in-frame clones and misses some; the assay was immunoSEQ multiplex PCR. The sample lists more than 1 million clones; approximately 80% were seen once. The sequencing sample was made of memory CD4+ T cells from PBMCs. These TCRs come from a man between 18 and 29 years old in good health. Some clones in this sample may be carry-over from other donors' samples. CDR3s include the opening cysteine and the closing phenylalanine or tryptophan. The D gene is left open where the match is weak. Where a row states a size, it is once, few, many or the class of an expanded clone; other rows omit it.

TGTGCCAGCAGTTTAGGGGAGACCCAGTACTTC | CASSLGETQYF | TRBJ2-5 | TRBV28 | NA | NA
TGTGCCAGCAGCTTGGTGGACACTGAAGCTTTCTTT | CASSLVDTEAFF | TRBJ1-1 | TRBV5-5 | NA | NA
TGTGCCAGCACGGTACCTAGCACAGATACGCAGTATTTT | CASTVPSTDTQYF | TRBJ2-3 | TRBV6-1 | NA | NA
TGTGCCAGCAGCTGGGACAGGAATGAAAAACTGTTTTTT | CASSWDRNEKLFF | TRBJ1-4 | TRBV5-4 | NA | TRBD1
TGCAGCGTTGACGGCGGGAGGCGGAACGAGCAGTACTTC | CSVDGGRRNEQYF | TRBJ2-7 | TRBV29-1 | NA | TRBD2
TGTGCCATCAGTGAGTGGGGGGCACGGGGTGATGGCTACACCTTC | CAISEWGARGDGYTF | TRBJ1-2 | TRBV10-3 | NA | NA
TGTGCCGTAACGCTCCTGAACACTGAAGCTTTCTTT | CAVTLLNTEAFF | TRBJ1-1 | TRBV5-4 | NA | NA
TGTGCCAGCTCACCACCGGGGCTAGCTGGAAAAAACATTCAGTACTTC | CASSPPGLAGKNIQYF | TRBJ2-4 | TRBV18 | NA | NA
TGCAGTGCTAGGGACTACAATGAGCAGTTCTTC | CSARDYNEQFF | TRBJ2-1 | TRBV20-1 | few | NA
TGTGCCACCAGCCCACCTAGGACTGGGGAGGGCTACACCTTC | CATSPPRTGEGYTF | TRBJ1-2 | TRBV15 | NA | NA
TGTGCCAGCAGCGTAGTGGCTAGCGGGAGAATAAATACGCAGTATTTT | CASSVVASGRINTQYF | TRBJ2-3 | TRBV9 | NA | TRBD2
TGCGCCAGCAGCCTCGGGACGGGGCGACCCCAGCATTTT | CASSLGTGRPQHF | TRBJ1-5 | TRBV5-1 | NA | NA
TGTGCCAGCAGCTTAGTTTACGGGAACACTGAAGCTTTCTTT | CASSLVYGNTEAFF | TRBJ1-1 | TRBV7-2 | NA | NA
TGCGCCAGCAGTCCGGGACTAGCGGGATCAAGCACAGATACGCAGTATTTT | CASSPGLAGSSTDTQYF | TRBJ2-3 | TRBV5-1 | NA | TRBD2
TGCGCCAGCAGCTCTAGCGGGAGATCATCCTACAATGAGCAGTTCTTC | CASSSSGRSSYNEQFF | TRBJ2-1 | TRBV5-1 | NA | TRBD2
TGCAGCGTGGGGGGCCCAGTCAAAGAGACCCAGTACTTC | CSVGGPVKETQYF | TRBJ2-5 | TRBV29-1 | NA | NA
TGTGCCAGCAGCTTCCCTCGGGGACTAGCGGGAGAAGCAGATACGCAGTATTTT | CASSFPRGLAGEADTQYF | TRBJ2-3 | TRBV5-6 | NA | TRBD2
TGTGCCAGCAGAACCCGCAACAATCAGCCCCAGCATTTT | CASRTRNNQPQHF | TRBJ1-5 | TRBV28 | NA | NA
TGTGCCAGCAGCGTAGGGGGTATCTCTGGAAACACCATATATTTT | CASSVGGISGNTIYF | TRBJ1-3 | TRBV9 | NA | NA
TGTGCCAGCAGTTTATCCCATGGGTGGGACACCCAAGAGACCCAGTACTTC | CASSLSHGWDTQETQYF | TRBJ2-5 | TRBV28 | NA | NA
TGCGCCAGCAGCCAACAGGGGTACACTGAAGCTTTCTTT | CASSQQGYTEAFF | TRBJ1-1 | TRBV5-1 | NA | TRBD1
TGTGCCAGCAGTTACTCGTTAACAGGGGGGTCACCCCTCCACTTT | CASSYSLTGGSPLHF | TRBJ1-6 | TRBV6-5 | NA | TRBD1